This TCR beta chain was sequenced during a study of glioma-infiltrating T cells after dendritic cell vaccination (dated by TCRdb to about 2016). About the investigation overall: Of the 15 glioblastoma patients in the cohort, all drawn from Phase I and II dendritic cell vaccination trials, 9 were newly diagnosed and 6 had recurrent disease. In glioblastoma patients vaccinated with dendritic cells, deep sequencing of TCR beta CDR3 regions served to measure the amount of tumor-infiltrating lymphocytes and to compare repertoires between tumor and blood. Patients received three intradermal dendritic cell vaccine injections at biweekly intervals in the arm below the axilla. Between the early 2000s and the early 2010s, the patients were given dendritic cell vaccination pulsed with autologous tumor lysate. Survival after dendritic cell vaccination was correlated with TCR sequencing metrics, including TIL content and tumor-blood repertoire overlap. The vaccine consisted of monocyte-derived dendritic cells cultured less than nine days with IL-4 and GM-CSF, then pulsed overnight with autologous tumor lysate.

Patients were selected for having adequate residual fresh-frozen tumor tissue and more than two years of available survival data. Molecular status otherwise varied across the glioblastoma patients, but none of them carried an isocitrate dehydrogenase mutation. PBMC were collected before vaccination, two weeks after the third vaccination, and at tumor progression if tumor progression occurred. Genomic DNA was extracted with the Qiagen DNeasy Blood extraction Kit. The germline V gene provides CDR1 MNHNS and CDR2 SASEGT. Including cysteine and phenylalanine, the CDR3 has 15 amino acids. The DNA shown is the 45-base CDR3, in frame from base 1. The junction carries 9 bases between V and J, which are trimmed by 0 bases and 2 bases respectively. This clone was seen a few times. Its specific antigen is unknown. Base qualities are not provided; no much larger clone lies one nucleotide away. The research as a whole found: The response model built on TCR overlap across three groups was characterized as speculative, with prospective validation still needed. No direct relationship between TCR clonality and survival was found, suggesting that a diverse polyclonal response may matter. After dendritic cell vaccination, a higher estimated pretreatment TIL content predicted longer time to progression and overall survival. The cohort was small and heterogeneous, few patients had complete blood and tumor sets, and even fewer had initial-recurrent tumor pairs.

TCRB CDR3 regions were amplified from approximately 2 ug genomic DNA, or all available DNA if less, using the immunoSEQ assay. The multiplex PCR employed 60 forward primers targeting TCR V beta segments and 13 reverse primers targeting J beta segments. To estimate the number of reads per starting template, synthetic control templates were added to each sample at limiting dilution. The Illumina HiSeq System generated sequencing reads of 87 bp. In the source study's methods: PCR and sequencing errors were removed by a nearest neighbor algorithm that merged closely related sequences. TCR overlap was defined as the percentage of unique tumor TCR beta sequences that were also present in the same patient's peripheral blood. TCRdb holds this immuneACCESS table with in-frame rearrangements only. Some clones are missing; in checked studies, unresolved V genes explain under half, and the rest has no known cause. That table is the source of V, J and clone size, and D and trimming were worked out from the DNA. For this sample the table gives about 73,000 clones, of which 82% were detected only once. The top ten hold around 2.3% of the sample.

Recombination connected TRBV6-1 to TRBJ2-3; no D segment can be confidently identified. This TCR came from a human donor with glioblastoma. The sample was blood, taken before dendritic cell vaccination. The CDR3 has the sequence CASSEANRNTDTQYF. The DNA is TGTGCCAGCAGTGAAGCCAACAGAAACACAGATACGCAGTATTTT.